This TCR beta chain was identified during a study of T cells in Graves' hyperthyroidism and ophthalmopathy. Study-level results: Researchers report that a 13 V-J model separated ophthalmopathy from stable hyperthyroidism. Also found in blood were most expanded thyroid clonotypes above 0.001.

Germline V gene lookup returns CDR1 SGHAT and CDR2 FQDESV (reference sequence). This CDR3 contains 14 residues. Trimming took 7 bases from V and 5 from J, leaving 15 bases between them. At least ten counts were recorded for this clonotype. The antigen is undetermined. The TCR beta CDR3 regions underwent amplification using RNA transcripts as the source. The HTBI primer set drove a first-round RT-PCR of the TCR CDR3. Via MiXCR, TCRdb re-called the multiplex PCR reads, giving one row per CDR3 protein. The profile shows around 340,000 distinct CDR3 sequences, 14% of them singletons. Stable Graves' hyperthyroidism denoted no ophthalmopathy progression over 18 months. Patients aged 18 to 65 had newly diagnosed hyperthyroidism of under 2 months' duration.

Sequenced material: blood. The V call is TRBV11-1, the J call TRBJ2-1; D uncertain. This sequence originates from a woman aged 25 to 39 with Graves' hyperthyroidism. In nucleotides, the CDR3 is TGTGCCAGCACCACCTACCACTACGACAATGAGCAGTTCTTC. Translated: CASTTYHYDNEQFF.